Below, 14 T cell receptor beta chains from the same sample are listed, as sequenced in a study of cytomegalovirus exposure and HLA in healthy donors. PCR primers comprised 60 Vbeta and 13 Jbeta primers. Assay used: immunoSEQ multiplex PCR; TCRdb lists only in-frame clones, some missing. The repertoire holds tens of thousands of clones, with around 87% as singletons. Sequencing used PBMCs. Receptors originate from a young woman in good health and CMV-seropositive.

Here the CDR3 reads CASSQDGGGRASTGELFF. The CDR3 bases are TGTGCCAGCAGCCAAGATGGTGGCGGGAGGGCCTCCACCGGGGAGCTGTTTTTT. The V call is TRBV4-2, the J call TRBJ2-2; 9 bases align to TRBD2. The germline CDR1 and CDR2 sequences are LGHNA and YNFKEQ. This CDR3 has 18 amino acids. The J segment lost 4 bases and the V segment lost 0 bases, leaving 9 bases of the junction unmatched.

The chain uses TRBV7-2 and TRBJ2-1, with TRBD2 matching over 7 bases. This CDR3 contains 13 residues. CDR1 and CDR2 (germline): SGHTA, FQGNSA. V lost 6 bases to trimming and J lost 6 bases; unmatched junction nucleotides: 5. The CDR3 DNA is TGTGCCAGCAGACGTGGGAGGGGCAATGAGCAGTTCTTC. Protein: CASRRGRGNEQFF.

This clone was seen more than once but under ten times. The chain recombines TRBV25-1 with TRBJ2-5, with 7 nucleotides matching TRBD2. CDR1 is MGHDK and CDR2 is SYGVNS in the germline V gene. CDR3 size: 14 residues. V gave up 1 base and J gave up 5 bases; unmatched junction bases: 4. The CDR3 spells CASSESGRRETQYF. CDR3 bases: TGTGCCAGCAGTGAATCCGGGAGGAGGGAGACCCAGTACTTC.

This clone has just one count. The chain carries TRBV7-8 and TRBJ2-5; D is perhaps TRBD1 (5 bases). The CDR3 is 16 amino acids. Trimming removed 4 bases from V and 4 bases from J, with 19 bases in between. CDR1 and CDR2 (germline): SGHVS, FQNEAQ. CDR3 in DNA: TGTGCCAGCAGCTCGCTTCCCCAGGGTACTACAGAGACCCAGTACTTC. Protein: CASSSLPQGTTETQYF.

This rearrangement joins TRBV5-6 to TRBJ1-2; 7 nucleotides match TRBD1. The V gene end was trimmed by 1 base and the J gene end by 2 bases; junction bases not matched to a gene: 2. This CDR3 contains 14 residues. The V gene's germline CDR1 is SGHDT and CDR2 YYEEEE. The CDR3 DNA is TGTGCCAGCAGCTTGACAGGGGAGAACTATGGCTACACCTTC. Translation gives CASSLTGENYGYTF.

This chain joins TRBV5-6 and TRBJ2-7; D is undetermined. CDR1 is SGHDT and CDR2 is YYEEEE in the germline V gene. Trimming pared 3 bases from V and 0 bases from J, leaving 13 bases between. The CDR3 totals 15 residues. Written as DNA, the CDR3 is TGTGCCAGCAGCTATACATGGGCTACCTCCTACGAGCAGTACTTC. It encodes CASSYTWATSYEQYF.

The chain joins TRBV6-1 to TRBJ1-6; D ambiguous. With 0 bases removed from V and 4 bases from J, the gap between germline ends came to 4 bases. This CDR3 region has 14 residues. The germline CDR1 and CDR2 sequences are MNHNS and SASEGT. The CDR3 DNA reads TGTGCCAGCAGTGAAGCCTTTTATAATTCACCCCTCCACTTT. Translated, it gives CASSEAFYNSPLHF.

The CDR3 bases are TGTGCCAGTAGTATTTACTGGAACACTGAAGCTTTCTTT. As protein: CASSIYWNTEAFF. The chain is built from TRBV19 and TRBJ1-1; D gene uncertain. Trimming cost V 3 bases and J 1 base, with 6 bases left between them. The germline gives CDR1 LNHDA, CDR2 SQIVND (reference sequence). The CDR3 is made up of 13 amino acids.

The DNA of the CDR3 is TGCGCCAGCAGGTTACAGGAGAACACTGAAGCTTTCTTT. Its protein product is CASRLQENTEAFF. The V gene is TRBV5-1, the J gene TRBJ1-1; possibly TRBD1 for D (5 bases). Germline-derived CDR1 and CDR2 are SGHRS and YFSETQ. The CDR3 loop spans 13 amino acids. V gave up 5 bases and J gave up 1 base, with 9 bases separating them.

This chain links TRBV2 with TRBJ2-1; TRBD2 agrees at 11 bases. This CDR3 comprises 16 residues. From germline, CDR1 is SNHLY and CDR2 FYNNEI. Germline trimming cut 5 bases from V and 7 bases from J; bases unmatched to any gene: 10. The CDR3 reads CASSQTSGSSKNEQFF. The CDR3 coding sequence is TGTGCCAGCAGTCAAACTAGCGGGAGTTCTAAAAATGAGCAGTTCTTC. Supplemented by reference TRBV2 and TRBJ2-1, the full variable domain reads EPEVTQTPSHQVTQMGQEVILRCVPISNHLYFYWYRQILGQKVEFLVSFYNNEISEKSEIFDDQFSVERPDGSNFTLKIRSTKLEDSAMYFCASSQTSGSSKNEQFFGPGTRLTVL.

The chain carries TRBV4-2 and TRBJ2-2; the match to TRBD2 covers 9 bases. The CDR3 has 15 amino acids. Trimming removed 8 bases from V and 0 bases from J; junction bases left unmatched: 4. The germline gives CDR1 LGHNA, CDR2 YNFKEQ. CDR3 region: CASELAGTNTGELFF. The DNA for the CDR3 is TGTGCCAGCGAACTAGCGGGTACGAACACCGGGGAGCTGTTTTTT.

The chain recombines TRBV2 with TRBJ2-1; the match to TRBD2 covers 10 bases. Germline trimming cut 6 bases from V and 3 bases from J; bases unmatched to any gene: 5. Germline-derived CDR1 and CDR2 are SNHLY and FYNNEI. The CDR3 loop spans 15 amino acids. The CDR3 nucleotides read TGTGCCAGCAGCGCCGGGACTAGCGACTACAATGAGCAGTTCTTC. Translation gives CASSAGTSDYNEQFF. The full variable domain, rest sourced from reference TRBV2 and TRBJ2-1, is EPEVTQTPSHQVTQMGQEVILRCVPISNHLYFYWYRQILGQKVEFLVSFYNNEISEKSEIFDDQFSVERPDGSNFTLKIRSTKLEDSAMYFCASSAGTSDYNEQFFGPGTRLTVL.

The chain has TRBV6-1 and TRBJ2-1, with D perhaps TRBD2 (6 bases). There are 16 residues in the CDR3. Germline loops: CDR1 MNHNS, CDR2 SASEGT. The V end was cut by 3 bases, the J end by 4 bases, with 16 bases between. The CDR3 is CASSDGGLEPYNEQFF. Written as DNA, the CDR3 is TGTGCCAGCAGTGATGGAGGGTTAGAGCCTTACAATGAGCAGTTCTTC.

In DNA form, the CDR3 reads TGCGCCAGCAGCGCCGGACTAGCGGGAGGGACAGATACGCAGTATTTT. Translating it yields CASSAGLAGGTDTQYF. The chain uses TRBV5-1 and TRBJ2-3; 15 positions agree with TRBD2. The trim removed 4 bases at V and 3 bases at J, leaving 3 bases unmatched. Germline V gene lookup returns CDR1 SGHRS and CDR2 YFSETQ. The CDR3 loop spans 16 amino acids.